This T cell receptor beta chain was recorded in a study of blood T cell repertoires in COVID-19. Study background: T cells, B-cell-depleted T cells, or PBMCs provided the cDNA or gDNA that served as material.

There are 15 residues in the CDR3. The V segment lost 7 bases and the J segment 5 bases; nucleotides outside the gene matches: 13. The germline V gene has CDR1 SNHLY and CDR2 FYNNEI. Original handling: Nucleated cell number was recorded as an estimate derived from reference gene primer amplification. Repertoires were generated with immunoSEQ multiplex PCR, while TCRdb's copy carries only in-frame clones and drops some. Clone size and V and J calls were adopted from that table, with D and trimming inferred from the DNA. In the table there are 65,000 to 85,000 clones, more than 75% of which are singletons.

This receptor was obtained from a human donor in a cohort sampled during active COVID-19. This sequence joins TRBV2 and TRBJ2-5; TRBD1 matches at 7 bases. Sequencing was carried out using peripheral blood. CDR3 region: CASIRSETGQETQYF. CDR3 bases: TGTGCCAGCATACGTTCCGAGACAGGGCAGGAGACCCAGTACTTC.